This T cell receptor (beta chain) was documented in a study of T cells in Graves' hyperthyroidism and ophthalmopathy. Around 9.9 ml of fresh peripheral blood supplied the PBMCs. To note about this clonotype: Its antigen is unidentified.

Study-level points and caveats: Blood samples included most of the expanded thyroid clonotypes exceeding 0.001. Progression to ophthalmopathy was predicted a median of approximately seven months early.

RNA transcripts provided the source from which TCR beta CDR3 regions were amplified. In the first-round RT-PCR of the TCR CDR3, the HTBI primer set was used. TCRdb re-called the multiplex PCR reads through MiXCR, storing one row per CDR3 protein. This sample has around 420,000 distinct CDR3 sequences, with more than 15% found just once. The TCR comes from a woman under 30 with Graves' hyperthyroidism. Source material: blood.

This CDR3 reads CASSPHGRVFTDTQYF. DNA for the CDR3: TGTGCCAGCAGCCCCCATGGCAGGGTATTCACAGATACGCAGTATTTT. The chain combines TRBV7-3 with TRBJ2-3; tentative D call: TRBD1 (5 bases). Trimming removed 5 bases at V and 2 bases at J, with 17 bases between. The length of the CDR3 is 16 residues. The germline gives CDR1 SGHTA, CDR2 FQGTGA.